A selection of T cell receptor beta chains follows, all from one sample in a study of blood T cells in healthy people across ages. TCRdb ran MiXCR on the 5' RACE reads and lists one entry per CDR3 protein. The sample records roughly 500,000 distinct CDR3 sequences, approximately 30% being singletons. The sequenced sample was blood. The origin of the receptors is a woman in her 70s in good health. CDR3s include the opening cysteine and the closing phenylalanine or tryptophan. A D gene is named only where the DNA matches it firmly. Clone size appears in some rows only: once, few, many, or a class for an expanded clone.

CDR3: CSAHGDTNSPLHF
DNA: TGCAGTGCTCACGGGGACACTAATTCACCCCTCCACTTT
V: TRBV20-1
D: NA
size: NA
J: TRBJ1-6

CDR3: CATSRGGSSTNEKLFF
DNA: TGTGCCACCAGCAGAGGGGGAAGCTCGACTAATGAAAAACTGTTTTTT
V: TRBV15
D: NA
size: few
J: TRBJ1-4

CDR3: CASSLEGGVNEQFF
DNA: TGTGCCAGCAGCCTAGAGGGGGGGGTTAATGAGCAGTTCTTC
V: TRBV7-9
D: NA
size: few
J: TRBJ2-1

CDR3: CASTRDSLVLSEAFF
DNA: TGTGCCAGCACCCGGGACAGTCTTGTTCTTTCCGAAGCTTTCTTT
V: TRBV27
D: TRBD1
size: few
J: TRBJ1-1

CDR3: CASTRTAYGYTF
DNA: TGTGCCAGCACGAGGACGGCCTATGGCTACACCTTC
V: TRBV6-2/TRBV6-3
D: NA
size: few
J: TRBJ1-2

CDR3: CASSPRTSGTGELFF
DNA: TGTGCCAGCAGCCCCAGGACTAGCGGAACCGGGGAGCTGTTTTTT
V: TRBV7-2
D: TRBD2
size: few
J: TRBJ2-2

CDR3: CASSYPGSLSYNEQFF
DNA: TGTGCCAGCAGTTACCCTGGCAGCCTCTCCTACAATGAGCAGTTCTTC
V: TRBV6-2/TRBV6-3
D: NA
size: NA
J: TRBJ2-1

CDR3: CASSETGGWEQYF
DNA: TGTGCCAGCAGTGAAACAGGCGGGTGGGAGCAGTACTTC
V: TRBV6-1
D: NA
size: NA
J: TRBJ2-7

CDR3: CASSPTPGGKDTQYF
DNA: TGCGCCAGCAGCCCCACTCCAGGGGGCAAGGATACGCAGTATTTT
V: TRBV5-1
D: TRBD1
size: NA
J: TRBJ2-3

CDR3: CASSRETGGTEAFF
DNA: TGCGCCAGCAGCCGCGAAACAGGGGGAACTGAAGCTTTCTTT
V: TRBV5-1
D: TRBD1
size: few
J: TRBJ1-1

CDR3: CASSLAESEKLFF
DNA: TGTGCCAGCAGTTTAGCGGAATCTGAAAAACTGTTTTTT
V: TRBV12-3/TRBV12-4
D: NA
size: NA
J: TRBJ1-4

CDR3: CASSQEYRSNNEQFF
DNA: TGCGCCAGCAGCCAAGAATATAGGAGTAACAATGAGCAGTTCTTC
V: TRBV4-1
D: NA
size: NA
J: TRBJ2-1

CDR3: CASSKGQGATNEKLFF
DNA: TGCGCCAGCAGCAAAGGACAGGGGGCGACTAATGAAAAACTGTTTTTT
V: TRBV5-1
D: TRBD1
size: few
J: TRBJ1-4

CDR3: CASSLPTGSNTQYF
DNA: TGTGCCAGCAGTTTACCGACAGGTTCGAACACTCAGTACTTC
V: TRBV27
D: NA
size: few
J: TRBJ2-4

CDR3: CAISESASSLYEQYF
DNA: TGTGCCATCAGTGAGTCGGCAAGTTCCCTCTACGAGCAGTACTTC
V: TRBV10-3
D: NA
size: NA
J: TRBJ2-7

CDR3: CSVEDHSGNEQFF
DNA: TGCAGCGTTGAAGATCATTCAGGCAATGAGCAGTTCTTC
V: TRBV29-1
D: NA
size: once
J: TRBJ2-1

CDR3: CSVDKGKNIQYF
DNA: TGCAGCGTTGACAAGGGCAAAAACATTCAGTACTTC
V: TRBV29-1
D: NA
size: NA
J: TRBJ2-4

CDR3: CSVVSPVVRGAYEQYF
DNA: TGCAGCGTTGTTAGCCCCGTGGTCCGGGGAGCCTACGAGCAGTACTTC
V: TRBV29-1
D: NA
size: few
J: TRBJ2-7

CDR3: CSARLPGGGYEQFF
DNA: TGCAGCGCCCGCCTCCCTGGCGGGGGCTATGAGCAGTTCTTC
V: TRBV29-1
D: NA
size: NA
J: TRBJ2-1

CDR3: CASSLSGQADTQYF
DNA: TGTGCCAGCAGCTTATCCGGGCAGGCAGATACGCAGTATTTT
V: TRBV7-3
D: NA
size: few
J: TRBJ2-3

CDR3: CAWDRVRAGELFF
DNA: TGTGCCTGGGACAGGGTCAGGGCCGGGGAGCTGTTTTTT
V: TRBV30
D: TRBD1
size: few
J: TRBJ2-2

CDR3: CASSQGEEAFF
DNA: TGTGCCAGCTCACAAGGGGAGGAGGCTTTCTTT
V: TRBV18
D: NA
size: NA
J: TRBJ1-1

CDR3: CATSDGGSFYNEQFF
DNA: TGTGCCACCAGTGACGGCGGGAGTTTCTACAATGAGCAGTTCTTC
V: TRBV24-1
D: TRBD2
size: NA
J: TRBJ2-1

CDR3: CSAVTGTGGYEQYF
DNA: TGCAGTGCGGTCACCGGGACAGGGGGCTACGAGCAGTACTTC
V: TRBV20-1
D: TRBD1
size: NA
J: TRBJ2-7

CDR3: CSTRQDPNEKLFF
DNA: TGCAGCACCCGACAGGACCCTAATGAAAAACTGTTTTTT
V: TRBV29-1
D: NA
size: NA
J: TRBJ1-4

CDR3: CASSAGQGHYGYTF
DNA: TGTGCCAGCAGCGCGGGACAGGGCCACTATGGCTACACCTTC
V: TRBV7-6
D: TRBD1
size: NA
J: TRBJ1-2

CDR3: CASGLLLRGTIYF
DNA: TGTGCTAGTGGTTTGTTGCTACGGGGCACCATATATTTT
V: TRBV12-5
D: NA
size: NA
J: TRBJ1-3

CDR3: CASSFGLSGGSEKLFF
DNA: TGTGCCAGCAGTTTTGGGCTCAGCGGGGGGTCTGAAAAACTGTTTTTT
V: TRBV27
D: NA
size: NA
J: TRBJ1-4

CDR3: CASSLQGSSGANVLTF
DNA: TGTGCCAGCAGCCTACAGGGAAGCTCTGGGGCCAACGTCCTGACTTTC
V: TRBV2
D: NA
size: NA
J: TRBJ2-6

CDR3: CASSEAGPAEGYGYTF
DNA: TGTGCCAGCAGTGAAGCCGGGCCCGCAGAGGGCTATGGCTACACCTTC
V: TRBV2
D: NA
size: NA
J: TRBJ1-2

CDR3: CASSLGTANQETQYF
DNA: TGCGCCAGCAGCTTGGGGACTGCCAATCAAGAGACCCAGTACTTC
V: TRBV5-1
D: NA
size: NA
J: TRBJ2-5

CDR3: CASSLLGGTGLFF
DNA: TGTGCCAGCAGCTTATTAGGTGGGACAGGGCTGTTTTTT
V: TRBV7-9
D: TRBD1
size: NA
J: TRBJ1-4

CDR3: CASSLGPTNGYTF
DNA: TGCGCCAGCAGCTTGGGGCCAACTAACGGCTACACCTTC
V: TRBV5-1
D: NA
size: NA
J: TRBJ1-2

CDR3: CASSPWDRGPEAFF
DNA: TGTGCCAGCAGCCCCTGGGACAGGGGCCCTGAAGCTTTCTTT
V: TRBV6-5
D: TRBD1
size: few
J: TRBJ1-1

CDR3: CSVEKGNSEQYF
DNA: TGCAGCGTTGAAAAAGGCAACAGCGAGCAGTACTTC
V: TRBV29-1
D: NA
size: once
J: TRBJ2-7

CDR3: CASSVFPHQGGENYGYTF
DNA: TGTGCCAGCAGCGTCTTCCCCCACCAAGGGGGAGAAAACTATGGCTACACCTTC
V: TRBV9
D: NA
size: NA
J: TRBJ1-2

CDR3: CASSLGPAAGGQETQYF
DNA: TGTGCCAGCAGCTTAGGGCCGGCAGCGGGGGGACAAGAGACCCAGTACTTC
V: TRBV7-2
D: TRBD2
size: NA
J: TRBJ2-5

CDR3: CASRGRTGELFF
DNA: TGTGCCAGTCGGGGGAGGACCGGGGAGCTGTTTTTT
V: TRBV19
D: NA
size: NA
J: TRBJ2-2

CDR3: CASSSRTGYTGELFF
DNA: TGTGCCAGCAGCTCTAGAACAGGGTACACCGGGGAGCTGTTTTTT
V: TRBV7-3
D: NA
size: once
J: TRBJ2-2

CDR3: CASSVDGASNQPQHF
DNA: TGTGCCAGCAGCGTAGACGGGGCCAGCAATCAGCCCCAGCATTTT
V: TRBV9
D: NA
size: few
J: TRBJ1-5

CDR3: CASSKFPLGYPTEAFF
DNA: TGTGCCAGCAGCAAATTCCCCCTGGGATATCCCACTGAAGCTTTCTTT
V: TRBV21-1
D: NA
size: few
J: TRBJ1-1

CDR3: CASSNPQGSYGYTF
DNA: TGTGCCAGCAGCAACCCACAAGGGAGCTATGGCTACACCTTC
V: TRBV7-2
D: NA
size: few
J: TRBJ1-2

CDR3: CASSFGTPGAAQTQYF
DNA: TGTGCCAGCAGCTTCGGAACCCCAGGGGCAGCACAGACCCAGTACTTC
V: TRBV7-9
D: NA
size: few
J: TRBJ2-5

CDR3: CASSPNVGLADAYEQYF
DNA: TGTGCCAGCAGCCCCAACGTCGGACTAGCGGACGCCTACGAGCAGTACTTC
V: TRBV7-9
D: TRBD2
size: NA
J: TRBJ2-7

CDR3: CASSPGTSYGYTF
DNA: TGTGCCAGTAGCCCCGGGACAAGTTATGGCTACACCTTC
V: TRBV7-9
D: NA
size: NA
J: TRBJ1-2

CDR3: CSATRHEGAKNIQYF
DNA: TGCAGTGCTACCCGACACGAAGGAGCGAAAAACATTCAGTACTTC
V: TRBV20-1
D: NA
size: NA
J: TRBJ2-4

CDR3: CASSPPGVLSGNTIYF
DNA: TGTGCCAGCAGCCCCCCGGGGGTCCTCTCTGGAAACACTATATATTTT
V: TRBV14
D: NA
size: few
J: TRBJ1-3

CDR3: CASSLGGTVTNEKLFF
DNA: TGTGCCAGCAGTTTGGGGGGCACAGTCACTAATGAAAAACTGTTTTTT
V: TRBV7-9
D: NA
size: NA
J: TRBJ1-4

CDR3: CASSQEVSGGFTDTQYF
DNA: TGTGCCAGCAGCCAAGAAGTTAGCGGGGGATTCACAGATACGCAGTATTTT
V: TRBV3-1
D: TRBD2
size: NA
J: TRBJ2-3

CDR3: CASSEQMGTEAFF
DNA: TGTGCCAGCAGCGAACAAATGGGCACTGAAGCTTTCTTT
V: TRBV9
D: NA
size: NA
J: TRBJ1-1